Listed here is a single TCR beta chain. TCRdb reanalyzed the 5' RACE reads and collapses them to one entry per CDR3 protein, without DNA. This sample contains about 380,000 distinct CDR3 sequences. The sample comes from a study of T cells expressing NK-cell markers. Germline values: CDR1 DFQATT, CDR2 SNEGSKA (reference sequence). CDR3 length equals 16 residues. The material sequenced was blood T cells: a sorted CD56 or NKG2C T cell subset, CD4+ or CD8+ T cells, or bulk PBMC T cells (not recorded which). This rearrangement joins TRBV20-1 to TRBJ2-3; TCRdb selects TRBD1, and the lack of DNA leaves this call unchecked. This TCR was recovered from a man aged 18 to 69 in good health. CDR3 sequence reads: CSARVSSGGVADTQYF.